This T cell receptor beta chain was identified in a study of STAT5B mutations in CD4+ large granular lymphocyte leukemia. Points from the study as a whole: Without HLA matching, higher CD4+ than CD8+ T-LGLL clonality could reflect small sample size. Patient CD4-sorted repertoires stayed more clonal than healthy ones after leukemic-clone removal.

The survey-level immunoSEQ assay was used. In the authors' workflow: Productive clonotypes were detectable down to 2.59 x 10-5 frequency. Using immunoSEQ multiplex PCR, the repertoire was profiled, and TCRdb retains in-frame clones only, with some absent. V and J calls and clone size follow that table, whereas D and trimming were derived from the DNA. The profile covers 30,000 to 40,000 clones, with about 80% appearing a single time and around 0.57% taken by the ten largest. This clone was seen just once. Its antigen is not known. V lost 3 bases, J lost 1 base, and 13 bases lay in between. Per the germline V gene, CDR1 is SGHNT and CDR2 is YYREEE (reference sequence). This CDR3 contains 16 residues.

This sequence originates from a human donor in good health. V and J are TRBV5-4 and TRBJ2-2; D assignment may be TRBD1 or TRBD2 (5 bases each). Sequenced sample: CD4+ T cells from blood buffy coats. CDR3 residues: CASSSPGTENTGELFF. CDR3 in DNA: TGTGCCAGCAGCTCCCCCGGGACCGAGAACACCGGGGAGCTGTTTTTT.